This TCR beta chain was documented in a study of shared clonotypes between healthy human individuals. Study findings and constraints: Larger richness was generally estimated for naive than memory subsets. Researchers sampled blood only, noting tissue repertoires likely differ.

Deep was the level used in running the assay. Original processing notes: ImmunoSEQ yielded junction-only sequences lacking quality scores, so filtering differed. Profiling relied on immunoSEQ multiplex PCR, and the TCRdb table lists in-frame clones only, not all of them. For V, J and clone size, that table is used; D and trimming come from the DNA. The sample lists fewer than 850,000 clones, about 96% occurring once. The V gene's germline CDR1 is MDHEN and CDR2 SYDVKM. Between the trimmed V and J ends, which lost 6 bases and 5 bases, there was a span of 7 bases. The CDR3 is 11 residues long. On this clone: Its antigen remains unidentified.

CD45RO negativity and positive selection for CCR7 defined naive CD8 cells, a population that excluded terminally differentiated effector memory CD45RA+ cells. This clonotype originated in a man younger than 45 in good health. Sequencing was performed on naive CD8+ T cells sorted from blood. The genes are TRBV28 and TRBJ2-5; D remains ambiguous. CDR3 sequence reads: CASRGMETQYF. The CDR3 nucleotides are TGTGCCAGCAGGGGGATGGAGACCCAGTACTTC.